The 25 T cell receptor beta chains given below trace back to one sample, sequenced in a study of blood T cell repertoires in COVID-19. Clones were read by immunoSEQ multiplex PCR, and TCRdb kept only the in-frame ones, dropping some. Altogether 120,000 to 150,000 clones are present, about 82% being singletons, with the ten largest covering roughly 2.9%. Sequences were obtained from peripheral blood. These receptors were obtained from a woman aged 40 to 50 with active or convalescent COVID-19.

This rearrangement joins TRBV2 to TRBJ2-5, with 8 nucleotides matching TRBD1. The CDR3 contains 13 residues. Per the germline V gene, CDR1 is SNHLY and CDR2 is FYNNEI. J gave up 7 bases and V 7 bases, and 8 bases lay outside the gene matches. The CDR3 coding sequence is TGTGCCAGCACCGAAGGGACAGGAGGGACCCAGTACTTC. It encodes CASTEGTGGTQYF.

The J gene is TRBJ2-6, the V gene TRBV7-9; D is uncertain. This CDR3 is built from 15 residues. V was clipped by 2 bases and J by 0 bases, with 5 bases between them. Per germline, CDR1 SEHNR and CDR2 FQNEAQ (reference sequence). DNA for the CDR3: TGTGCCAGCAGCTTATCGTACTCTGGGGCCAACGTCCTGACTTTC. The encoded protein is CASSLSYSGANVLTF.

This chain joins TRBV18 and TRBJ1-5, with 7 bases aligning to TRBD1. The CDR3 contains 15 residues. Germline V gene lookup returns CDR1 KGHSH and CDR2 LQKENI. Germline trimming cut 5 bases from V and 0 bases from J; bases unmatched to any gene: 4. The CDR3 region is CASSGQVYSNQPQHF. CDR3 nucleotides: TGTGCCAGCTCAGGACAGGTGTATAGCAATCAGCCCCAGCATTTT.

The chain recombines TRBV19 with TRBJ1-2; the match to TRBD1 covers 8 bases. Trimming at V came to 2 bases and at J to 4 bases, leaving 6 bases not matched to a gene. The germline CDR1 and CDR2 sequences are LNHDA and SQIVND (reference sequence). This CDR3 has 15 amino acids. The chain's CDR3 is CASSISGGTIYGYTF. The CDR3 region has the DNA TGTGCCAGTAGTATATCAGGGGGCACCATCTATGGCTACACCTTC.

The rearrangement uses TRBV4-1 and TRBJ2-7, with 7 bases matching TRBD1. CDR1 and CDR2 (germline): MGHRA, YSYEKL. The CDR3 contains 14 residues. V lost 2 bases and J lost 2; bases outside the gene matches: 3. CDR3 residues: CASSQNRGPYEQYF. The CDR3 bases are TGCGCCAGCAGCCAAAACAGGGGACCCTACGAGCAGTACTTC.

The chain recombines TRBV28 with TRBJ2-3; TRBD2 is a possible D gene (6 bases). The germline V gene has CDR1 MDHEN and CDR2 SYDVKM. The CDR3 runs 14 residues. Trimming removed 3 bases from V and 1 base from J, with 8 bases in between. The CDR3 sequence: CASSFPSGTDTQYF. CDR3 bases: TGTGCCAGCAGTTTTCCTAGCGGCACAGATACGCAGTATTTT. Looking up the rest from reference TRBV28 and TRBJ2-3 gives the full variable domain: DVKVTQSSRYLVKRTGEKVFLECVQDMDHENMFWYRQDPGLGLRLIYFSYDVKMKEKGDIPEGYSVSREKKERFSLILESASTNQTSMYLCASSFPSGTDTQYFGPGTRLTVL.

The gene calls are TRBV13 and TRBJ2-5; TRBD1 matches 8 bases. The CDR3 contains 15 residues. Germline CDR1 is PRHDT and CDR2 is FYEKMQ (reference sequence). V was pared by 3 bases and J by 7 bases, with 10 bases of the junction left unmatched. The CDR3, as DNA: TGTGCCAGCAGCTTTAGCGACGAACAGGGGGGGACCCAGTACTTC. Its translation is CASSFSDEQGGTQYF. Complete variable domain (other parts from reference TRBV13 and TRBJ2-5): AAGVIQSPRHLIKEKRETATLKCYPIPRHDTVYWYQQGPGQDPQFLISFYEKMQSDKGSIPDRFSAQQFSDYHSELNMSSLELGDSALYFCASSFSDEQGGTQYFGPGTRLLVL.

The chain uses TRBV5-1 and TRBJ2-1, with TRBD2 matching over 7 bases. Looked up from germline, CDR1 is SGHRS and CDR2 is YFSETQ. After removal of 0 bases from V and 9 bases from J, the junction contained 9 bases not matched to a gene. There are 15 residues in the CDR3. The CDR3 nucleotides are TGCGCCAGCAGCTTGGAGGGTGCGGGAGATCGTGAGCAGTTCTTC. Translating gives CASSLEGAGDREQFF.

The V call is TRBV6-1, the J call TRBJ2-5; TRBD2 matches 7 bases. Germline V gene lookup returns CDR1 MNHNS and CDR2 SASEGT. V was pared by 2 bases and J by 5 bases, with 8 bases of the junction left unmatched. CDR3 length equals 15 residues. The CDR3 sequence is CASSEIAGRGETQYF. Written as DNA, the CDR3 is TGTGCCAGCAGTGAAATAGCAGGGAGGGGCGAGACCCAGTACTTC.

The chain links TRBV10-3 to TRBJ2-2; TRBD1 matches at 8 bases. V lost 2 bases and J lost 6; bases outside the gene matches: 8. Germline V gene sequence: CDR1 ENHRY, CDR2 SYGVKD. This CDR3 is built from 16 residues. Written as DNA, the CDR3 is TGTGCCATCAGTGAGGGAGGACAGGGCTTACCCGGGGAGCTGTTTTTT. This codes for CAISEGGQGLPGELFF.

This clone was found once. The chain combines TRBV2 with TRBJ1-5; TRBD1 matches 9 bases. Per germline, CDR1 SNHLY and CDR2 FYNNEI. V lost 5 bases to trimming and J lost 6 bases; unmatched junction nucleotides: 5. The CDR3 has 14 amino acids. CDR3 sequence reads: CASSSDRGIQPQHF. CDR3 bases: TGTGCCAGCAGTTCAGACAGGGGGATTCAGCCCCAGCATTTT.

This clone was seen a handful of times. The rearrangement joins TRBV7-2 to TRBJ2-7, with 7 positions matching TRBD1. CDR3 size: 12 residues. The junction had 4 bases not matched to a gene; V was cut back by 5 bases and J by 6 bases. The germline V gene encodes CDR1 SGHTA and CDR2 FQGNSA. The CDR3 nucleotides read TGTGCCAGCAGCGACAGGGTTCGCGAGCAGTACTTC. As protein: CASSDRVREQYF.

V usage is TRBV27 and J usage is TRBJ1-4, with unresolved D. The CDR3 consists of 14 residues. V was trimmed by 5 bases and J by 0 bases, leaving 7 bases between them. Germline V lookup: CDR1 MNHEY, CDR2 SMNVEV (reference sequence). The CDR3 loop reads CASSPRSTNEKLFF. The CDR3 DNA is TGTGCCAGCAGTCCCCGGTCAACTAATGAAAAACTGTTTTTT.

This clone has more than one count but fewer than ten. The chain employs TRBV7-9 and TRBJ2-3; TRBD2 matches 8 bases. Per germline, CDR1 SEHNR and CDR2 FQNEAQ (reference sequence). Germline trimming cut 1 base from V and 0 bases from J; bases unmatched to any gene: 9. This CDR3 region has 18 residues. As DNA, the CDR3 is TGTGCCAGCAGCTTAGGTTCTAGCGGGCGCCCAAGCACAGATACGCAGTATTTT. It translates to CASSLGSSGRPSTDTQYF.

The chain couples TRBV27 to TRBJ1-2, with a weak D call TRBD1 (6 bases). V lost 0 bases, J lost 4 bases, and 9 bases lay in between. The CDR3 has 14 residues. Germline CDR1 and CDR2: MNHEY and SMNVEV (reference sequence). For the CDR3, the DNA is TGTGCCAGCAGTTTATCGGTGGGGGCCTATGGCTACACCTTC. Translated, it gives CASSLSVGAYGYTF.

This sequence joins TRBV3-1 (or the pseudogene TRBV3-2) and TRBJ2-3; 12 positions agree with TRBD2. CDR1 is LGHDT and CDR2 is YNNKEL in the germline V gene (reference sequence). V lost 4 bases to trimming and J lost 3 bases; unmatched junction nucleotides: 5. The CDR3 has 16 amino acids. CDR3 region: CASSLLAGGSTDTQYF. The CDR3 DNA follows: TGTGCCAGCAGCCTCCTAGCGGGAGGGTCGACAGATACGCAGTATTTT.

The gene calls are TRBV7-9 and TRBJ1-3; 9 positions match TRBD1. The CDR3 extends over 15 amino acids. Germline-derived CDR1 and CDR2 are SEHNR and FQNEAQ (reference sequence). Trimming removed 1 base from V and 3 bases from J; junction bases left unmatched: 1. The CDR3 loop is CASSLGTGDGNTIYF. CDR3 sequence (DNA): TGTGCCAGCAGCTTAGGGACAGGGGATGGAAACACCATATATTTT.

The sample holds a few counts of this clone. The CDR3 bases are TGTGCCAGCAGCTTAGCGGACGGGACAGGAACCTACGAGCAGTACTTC. As protein: CASSLADGTGTYEQYF. The chain couples TRBV7-9 to TRBJ2-7, with 8 bases identical to TRBD1. J gave up 2 bases and V 0 bases, and 6 bases lay outside the gene matches. This CDR3 has 16 amino acids. Germline assignment: CDR1 SEHNR and CDR2 FQNEAQ (reference sequence).

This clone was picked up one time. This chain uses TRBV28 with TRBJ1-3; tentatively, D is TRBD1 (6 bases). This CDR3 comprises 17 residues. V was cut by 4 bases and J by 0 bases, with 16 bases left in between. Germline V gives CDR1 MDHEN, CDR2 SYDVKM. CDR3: CASSSSGHSSSGNTIYF. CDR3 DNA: TGTGCCAGCAGTTCGTCGGGACACTCGAGCTCTGGAAACACCATATATTTT.

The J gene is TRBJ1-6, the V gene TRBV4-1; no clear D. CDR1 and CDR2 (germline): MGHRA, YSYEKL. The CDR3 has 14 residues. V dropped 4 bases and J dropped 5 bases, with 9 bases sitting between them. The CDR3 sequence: CASSPLGDNSPLHF. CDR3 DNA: TGCGCCAGCAGCCCCCTCGGGGATAATTCACCCCTCCACTTT.

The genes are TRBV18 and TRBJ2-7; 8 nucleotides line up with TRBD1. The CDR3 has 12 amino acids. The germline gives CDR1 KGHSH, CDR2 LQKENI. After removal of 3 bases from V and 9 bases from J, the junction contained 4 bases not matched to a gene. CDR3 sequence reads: CASSPTGDGQYF. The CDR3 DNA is TGTGCCAGCTCACCGACAGGGGATGGGCAGTACTTC.

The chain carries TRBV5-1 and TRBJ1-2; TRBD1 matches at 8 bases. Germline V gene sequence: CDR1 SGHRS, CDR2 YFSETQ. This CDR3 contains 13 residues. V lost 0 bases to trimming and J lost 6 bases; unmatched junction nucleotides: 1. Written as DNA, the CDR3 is TGCGCCAGCAGCTTGGGGACAGGGAATGGCTACACCTTC. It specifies CASSLGTGNGYTF. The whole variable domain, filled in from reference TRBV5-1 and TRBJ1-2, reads KAGVTQTPRYLIKTRGQQVTLSCSPISGHRSVSWYQQTPGQGLQFLFEYFSETQRNKGNFPGRFSGRQFSNSRSEMNVSTLELGDSALYLCASSLGTGNGYTFGSGTRLTVV.

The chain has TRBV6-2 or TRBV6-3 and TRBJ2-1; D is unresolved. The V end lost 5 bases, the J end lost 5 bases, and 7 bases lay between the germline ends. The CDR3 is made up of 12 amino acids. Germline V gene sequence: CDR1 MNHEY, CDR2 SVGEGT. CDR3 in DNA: TGTGCCAGCAGTAGACTTAACAATGAGCAGTTCTTC. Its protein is CASSRLNNEQFF.

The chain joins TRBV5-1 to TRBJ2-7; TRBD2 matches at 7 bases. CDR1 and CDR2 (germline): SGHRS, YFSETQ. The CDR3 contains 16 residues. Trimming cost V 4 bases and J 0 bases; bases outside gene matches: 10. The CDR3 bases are TGCGCCAGCAGCCGGGGGGTTAGCGCGCGCTCCTACGAGCAGTACTTC. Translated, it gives CASSRGVSARSYEQYF.

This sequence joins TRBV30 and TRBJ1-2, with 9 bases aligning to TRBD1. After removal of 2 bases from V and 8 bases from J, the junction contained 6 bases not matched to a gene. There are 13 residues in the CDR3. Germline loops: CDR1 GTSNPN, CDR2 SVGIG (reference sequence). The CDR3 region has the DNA TGTGCCTGGAGTTGGGGACAGGGAGGGGGCTACACCTTC. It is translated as CAWSWGQGGGYTF.